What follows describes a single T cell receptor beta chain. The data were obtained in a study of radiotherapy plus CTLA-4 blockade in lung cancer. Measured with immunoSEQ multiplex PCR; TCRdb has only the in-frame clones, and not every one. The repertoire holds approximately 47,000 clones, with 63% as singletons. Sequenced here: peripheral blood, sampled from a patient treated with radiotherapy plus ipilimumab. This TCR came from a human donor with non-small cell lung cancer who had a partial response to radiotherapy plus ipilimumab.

The DNA of the CDR3 is TGTGCCAGCAGCCCTCTTATTGGACAGGGGGGCGAGCAGTACTTC. Its protein is CASSPLIGQGGEQYF. The genes are TRBV4-2 and TRBJ2-7; 10 positions match TRBD1. V trimming: 4 bases; J trimming: 6 bases; junction bases outside the gene matches: 9. The CDR3 is 15 residues long. CDR1 LGHNA and CDR2 YNFKEQ come from the germline V gene.